A selection of T cell receptor beta chains follows, all from one sample in a study of T-cell reconstitution after alpha-beta-depleted transplantation in children. TCRdb independently ran MiXCR on the PCR reads; one entry per CDR3 protein. The table shows about 980,000 distinct CDR3 sequences, with about 29% occurring only once. The source was PBMCs, mostly from graft donor cells, collected 360 days after TCRalphabeta/CD19-depleted stem cell transplant. These receptors were obtained from a boy younger than two who had a stem cell transplant for SCID, so the T cells may come from the graft donor. Both conserved end residues are part of each CDR3. D genes are given only for firm matches. Size values are once, few and many counts, or a class for expanded clones, and some rows have none.

v_call	d_call	j_call	clone_size	cdr3_aa	cdr3_nt
TRBV11-2	TRBD2	TRBJ2-1	few	CASSSPGLAGGPYNEQFF	TGTGCCAGCAGCTCCCCGGGACTAGCGGGGGGGCCCTACAATGAGCAGTTCTTC
TRBV5-1	.	TRBJ2-2	few	CASRQTTPNTGELFF	TGCGCCAGCAGACAGACGACCCCGAACACCGGGGAGCTGTTTTTT
TRBV15	.	TRBJ2-3	few	CATSRDLMNTQYF	TGTGCCACCAGCAGAGATCTCATGAATACGCAGTATTTT
TRBV7-3	TRBD2	TRBJ2-3	.	CASSLAGGWSDTQYF	TGTGCCAGCAGTCTCGCGGGGGGCTGGTCAGATACGCAGTATTTT
TRBV2	.	TRBJ2-3	.	CASRPIGEARYTQYF	TGTGCCAGCAGACCGATCGGCGAGGCCAGGTATACGCAGTATTTT
TRBV10-2	.	TRBJ1-5	once	CASSVPKGPQHF	TGCGCCAGCAGTGTGCCAAAAGGGCCCCAGCATTTT
TRBV29-1	.	TRBJ2-3	.	CSVRGNQIFDTQYF	TGCAGCGTGCGCGGTAACCAAATCTTCGATACGCAGTATTTT
TRBV7-6	TRBD2	TRBJ2-7	.	CASSLARGRGLAGGIPSYEQYF	TGTGCCAGCAGCTTAGCCAGGGGAAGGGGACTAGCGGGGGGCATCCCTTCCTACGAGCAGTACTTC
TRBV28	TRBD1	TRBJ2-3	few	CASSGSGTGADLNTDTQYF	TGTGCCAGCAGTGGCTCCGGGACAGGGGCTGACCTTAACACAGATACGCAGTATTTT
TRBV28	.	TRBJ2-3	few	CASSPYPGTMDTQYF	TGTGCCAGCAGTCCCTACCCAGGGACAATGGATACGCAGTATTTT
TRBV6-1	.	TRBJ2-3	few	CASNSFRGGTDTQYF	TGTGCCAGCAACTCGTTCAGGGGAGGCACAGATACGCAGTATTTT
TRBV5-1	TRBD1	TRBJ2-2	.	CASSPSDRGLPSTGELFF	TGCGCCAGCAGCCCAAGTGACAGGGGACTCCCCTCGACCGGGGAGCTGTTTTTT
TRBV7-2	TRBD2	TRBJ2-7	few	CASSSQGASGGEYEQYF	TGTGCCAGCAGCTCCCAAGGGGCTAGCGGGGGGGAATACGAGCAGTACTTC
TRBV11-2	TRBD2	TRBJ2-1	few	CASSGAVLAGSSYNEQFF	TGTGCCAGCAGCGGGGCCGTACTAGCGGGTAGCTCCTACAATGAGCAGTTCTTC
TRBV29-1	.	TRBJ2-2	.	CSLRGGTGELFF	TGCAGCCTCAGGGGGGGCACCGGGGAGCTGTTTTTT
TRBV29-1	.	TRBJ1-1	few	CSVDRQGGNTEAFF	TGCAGCGTTGATCGGCAGGGCGGGAACACTGAAGCTTTCTTT
TRBV2	.	TRBJ1-5	.	CASSDSRQPQHF	TGTGCCAGCAGTGATTCCCGGCAGCCCCAGCATTTT
TRBV20-1	.	TRBJ2-2	few	CSARGYYTGELFF	TGCAGTGCTAGGGGGTATTACACCGGGGAGCTGTTTTTT
TRBV12-3/TRBV12-4	TRBD2	TRBJ2-7	.	CASSLAPSGGADEQYF	TGTGCCAGCAGTTTAGCCCCCAGCGGGGGGGCCGACGAGCAGTACTTC
TRBV4-3	TRBD2	TRBJ2-7	.	CASSQGPGGNYEQYF	TGCGCCAGCAGCCAAGGCCCGGGGGGAAACTACGAGCAGTACTTC
TRBV29-1	.	TRBJ1-2	.	CSVGSTYGYTF	TGCAGCGTGGGGTCTACCTATGGCTACACCTTC
TRBV5-1	.	TRBJ2-3	.	CASSFRISIDTQYF	TGCGCCAGCAGCTTTCGAATCTCTATAGATACGCAGTATTTT
TRBV4-3	.	TRBJ2-1	many	CASSASGTLLYNEQFF	TGCGCCAGCAGCGCTTCCGGGACACTTCTTTACAATGAGCAGTTCTTC
TRBV4-2	.	TRBJ2-3	.	CASSQDFRGSRTDTQYF	TGTGCCAGCAGCCAAGATTTCCGGGGGTCCCGCACAGATACGCAGTATTTT
TRBV29-1	.	TRBJ1-2	few	CSVWPERYGYTF	TGCAGCGTTTGGCCGGAACGCTATGGCTACACCTTC
TRBV27	.	TRBJ2-3	few	CASSSGAGADTQYF	TGTGCCAGCAGTTCTGGGGCGGGCGCAGATACGCAGTATTTT
TRBV4-3	.	TRBJ1-1	.	CASSPHPGRMNTEAFF	TGCGCCAGCAGCCCCCACCCGGGACGGATGAACACTGAAGCTTTCTTT
TRBV20-1	.	TRBJ2-1	.	CSAFSRDNEQFF	TGCAGTGCTTTCAGTAGGGACAATGAGCAGTTCTTC
TRBV24-1	.	TRBJ2-3	many	CATKYRDTDTQYF	TGTGCCACCAAATACAGGGATACCGATACGCAGTATTTT
TRBV10-1	.	TRBJ2-1	.	CASSVSKVSYNEQFF	TGCGCCAGCAGTGTGTCAAAGGTCTCCTACAATGAGCAGTTCTTC
TRBV29-1	TRBD2	TRBJ2-5	few	CSSRTSFETQYF	TGCAGCTCCCGGACTAGTTTTGAGACCCAGTACTTC
TRBV7-9	.	TRBJ1-1	few	CASSKDGVWTEAFF	TGTGCCAGCAGCAAGGACGGAGTGTGGACTGAAGCTTTCTTT
TRBV28	.	TRBJ2-7	few	CASSRTGEGPYEQYF	TGTGCCAGCAGCCGAACGGGGGAAGGACCCTACGAGCAGTACTTC
TRBV7-6	.	TRBJ2-5	.	CASSPGTVVAETQYF	TGTGCCAGCAGCCCCGGGACCGTAGTTGCGGAGACCCAGTACTTC
TRBV6-5	.	TRBJ1-6	.	CASSYSISPLGPLHF	TGTGCCAGCAGTTACTCGATATCTCCTCTTGGACCCCTCCACTTT
TRBV15	TRBD1	TRBJ2-1	few	CATKGERGRIINEQFF	TGTGCCACCAAAGGGGAAAGGGGGCGCATTATCAATGAGCAGTTCTTC
TRBV19	.	TRBJ2-1	.	CASSQPGFYNEQFF	TGTGCCAGTAGCCAACCCGGGTTTTACAATGAGCAGTTCTTC
TRBV7-2	TRBD2	TRBJ2-3	.	CASSLSGDRYTQYF	TGTGCCAGCAGCCTCAGCGGGGACCGCTATACGCAGTATTTT
TRBV4-2	.	TRBJ2-3	.	CASSQEGGWSTDTQYF	TGTGCCAGCAGCCAAGAGGGGGGTTGGAGCACAGATACGCAGTATTTT
TRBV20-1	TRBD1	TRBJ2-3	few	CSASIAGGRRDTQYF	TGCAGTGCTAGTATAGCAGGGGGAAGGAGAGATACGCAGTATTTT
TRBV24-1	TRBD1	TRBJ2-1	few	CATSDTGQGLNEQFF	TGTGCCACCAGTGATACGGGACAGGGTCTGAATGAGCAGTTCTTC